This T cell receptor (beta chain) came from a study of early T cells in non-severe SARS-CoV-2 infection (dated by TCRdb to the early 2020s). Some background on the complete study: Because TCR sequencing relied on bulk RNA taken from unsorted whole blood, pairing of alpha and beta chains was not possible.

This clonotype was counted a few times. Its binding antigen is unknown. Base quality data are lacking; no much larger clone is found one base away. V was cut back by 4 bases and J by 2 bases, leaving a gap of 16 bases between them. CDR1 and CDR2, per the germline V gene, are SGHRS and YFSETQ. The CDR3 starts with the cysteine, ends with the phenylalanine, and has 16 residues. The entry retains the CDR3 DNA only, 48 bases that are in frame from base 1. Library preparation employed 5' RACE. The reads were generated on a NextSeq 500. The TCR library protocol attached unique molecular identifiers to individual cDNA molecules to correct for sequencing error and PCR bias. Both TCR alpha and beta chains were sequenced, and tight co-correlation was observed between alpha and beta sequence abundances in each sample. The source study handled its data this way. Decombinator V4 was used to annotate the V gene, J gene and CDR3 of the TCR sequences. TCRs were defined as expanded if a significant change between any two time points was detected under a Poisson model with p below 0.0001. TCR abundances were normalised to the total number of TCRs sequenced in each sample and reported as counts per million. TRAV1-2 paired with TRAJ12, TRAJ20 or TRAJ33 defined MAIT TCRs, while TRAV10 paired with TRAJ18 defined iNKT TCRs. A search of VDJdb, accessed on 1 November 2021, was run for TCRs annotated to CMV, EBV and SARS-CoV-2, with TCRs annotated for multiple antigens excluded. Clones were called with MiXCR by TCRdb after fastp trimmed the public reads at Q25, and only in-frame beta chains were retained. Rows are unified per CDR3 protein, each entry keeping the most common DNA and genes. These V and J calls rely on TCRdb rather than the paper's analysis. This sample is represented by roughly 75,000 distinct CDR3 sequences; about 12% of them were singletons. Roughly 3.6% of the sample lies in the top ten.

On the study overall, not on this receptor specifically: Matching against VDJdb was skewed toward anti-spike CD8 responses, likely underestimated virus-specific expansions, and missed private and CD4 specificities.

The study was a case-control design nested within a healthcare worker cohort in London, UK, with weekly nasopharyngeal swab PCR tests and blood sampling. Healthcare workers were recruited during the week of the UK lockdown, between 23 and 31 March 2020, and followed weekly for up to roughly 15 weeks. Specimen: whole blood. The sequence was obtained from an adult who was a healthcare worker with PCR-confirmed SARS-CoV-2 infection or an uninfected control (not recorded which). The chain joins TRBV5-1 to TRBJ1-5; the D gene is perhaps TRBD1, on 6 matching bases. CDR3 loop: CASSTDPGEGNQPQHF. The base sequence is TGCGCCAGCAGCACTGACCCAGGGGAGGGCAATCAGCCCCAGCATTTT.